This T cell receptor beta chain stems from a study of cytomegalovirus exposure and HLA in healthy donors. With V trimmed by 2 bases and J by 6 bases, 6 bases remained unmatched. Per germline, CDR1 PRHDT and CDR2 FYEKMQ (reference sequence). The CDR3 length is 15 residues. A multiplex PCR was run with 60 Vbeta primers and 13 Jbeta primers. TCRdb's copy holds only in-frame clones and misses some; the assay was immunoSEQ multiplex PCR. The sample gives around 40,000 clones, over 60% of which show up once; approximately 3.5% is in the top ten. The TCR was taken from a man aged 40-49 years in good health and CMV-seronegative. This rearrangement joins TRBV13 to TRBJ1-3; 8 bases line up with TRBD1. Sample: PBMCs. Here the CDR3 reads CASSLQDRDENTIYF. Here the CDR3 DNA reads TGTGCCAGCAGCTTACAGGACAGGGATGAAAACACCATATATTTT.